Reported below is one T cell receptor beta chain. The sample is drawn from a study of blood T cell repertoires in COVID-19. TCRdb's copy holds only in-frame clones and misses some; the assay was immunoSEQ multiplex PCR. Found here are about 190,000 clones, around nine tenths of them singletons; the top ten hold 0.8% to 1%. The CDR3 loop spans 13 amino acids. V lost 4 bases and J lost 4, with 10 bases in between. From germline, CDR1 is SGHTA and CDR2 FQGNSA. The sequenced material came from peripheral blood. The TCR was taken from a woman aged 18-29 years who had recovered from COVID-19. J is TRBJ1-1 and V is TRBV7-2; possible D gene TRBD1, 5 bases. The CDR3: CASSWAQGTEAFF. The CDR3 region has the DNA TGTGCCAGCAGCTGGGCTCAGGGCACTGAAGCTTTCTTT.